This is a list of T cell receptor beta chains from one sample in a study of blood T cell repertoires in COVID-19. TCRdb's copy holds only in-frame clones and misses some; the assay was immunoSEQ multiplex PCR. The table records around 400,000 clones, roughly 90% of them present only once. Sequenced input: peripheral blood. All receptors derive from a man aged 35-49 years with acute or convalescent COVID-19. The CDR3 runs from the conserved cysteine through the conserved F or W. A D gene is named only where the DNA matches it firmly. A clone size is listed for some rows: how often the clone was seen (once, few, many), or a class if it is expanded.

J gene,V gene,D gene,clone size,CDR3 DNA,CDR3 protein
TRBJ2-5,TRBV2,NA,NA,TGTGCCAGCAGTGAAGCCCGACAAATCCAAGAGACCCAGTACTTC,CASSEARQIQETQYF
TRBJ2-3,TRBV5-6,TRBD2,NA,TGTGCCAGCAGTTCGGATACTAGCGGGGGCTTGGAGGCGGCGCAGTATTTT,CASSSDTSGGLEAAQYF
TRBJ1-4,TRBV6-6,NA,NA,TGTGCCAGCAGTTGGGGGGGGCTCGGCGAAAAACTGTTTTTT,CASSWGGLGEKLFF
TRBJ2-7,TRBV29-1,NA,NA,TGCAGCGTCCAAAAGGACAGCCTCCATCAGTACTTC,CSVQKDSLHQYF
TRBJ2-1,TRBV5-1,TRBD2,NA,TGCGCCAGCATGTCCTGGGGGGGAGATGAGCAGTTCTTC,CASMSWGGDEQFF
TRBJ1-3,TRBV7-9,NA,NA,TGTGCCAGCAGCTTGCCGGGACTCCAGAACACCATATATTTT,CASSLPGLQNTIYF
TRBJ2-7,TRBV2,TRBD1,NA,TGTGCCAGCAGTGAAGCGATAGGACAGGGCCGCTACGCCTACGAGCAGTACTTC,CASSEAIGQGRYAYEQYF
TRBJ2-7,TRBV7-6,NA,NA,TGTGCCAGCAGCGAAGATGGGGGCGACGAGCAGTACTTC,CASSEDGGDEQYF
TRBJ1-2,TRBV7-2,NA,NA,TGTGCCAGCAACCTCAACCCCCAGTTTAACTATGGCTACACCTTC,CASNLNPQFNYGYTF
TRBJ2-5,TRBV27,NA,NA,TGTGCCAGCAGTTTATTTCAGTATCCAGAGACCCAGTACTTC,CASSLFQYPETQYF
TRBJ2-5,TRBV3-1/TRBV3-2,TRBD1,NA,TGTGCCAGCAGTCTCGGACAGGGGGAGACCCAGTACTTC,CASSLGQGETQYF
TRBJ1-2,TRBV5-5,TRBD1,NA,TGTGCCAGCACCCTCCCAGGGGGCTCGTACTATGGCTACACCTTC,CASTLPGGSYYGYTF
TRBJ2-1,TRBV5-1,NA,NA,TGCGCCAGCAGCTTGGTGGCAGGGATGGATGAGCAGTTCTTC,CASSLVAGMDEQFF
TRBJ2-7,TRBV10-1,TRBD2,NA,TGCGCCAGAGTCGGCCAAACTAGCGGGAGTCTGCTCCCCGACTACGAGCAGTACTTC,CARVGQTSGSLLPDYEQYF
TRBJ2-7,TRBV7-9,TRBD2,NA,TGTGCCAGCAGCTTATCAGGGTTTACTAGCGCAAGCTCCTACGAGCAGTACTTC,CASSLSGFTSASSYEQYF
TRBJ2-3,TRBV2,NA,NA,TGTGCCAGCAGTGAACGGACCCCAGGGGCAGATACGCAGTATTTT,CASSERTPGADTQYF
TRBJ1-5,TRBV2,NA,many,TGTGCCAGCAGTGCAGGGGAAGGGCAGCCCCAGCATTTT,CASSAGEGQPQHF
TRBJ2-7,TRBV3-1/TRBV3-2,TRBD2,once,TGTGCCAGCAGCTACAACAAGGGAAGCGGGGGGTCCGAGCAGTACTTC,CASSYNKGSGGSEQYF
TRBJ2-3,TRBV7-2,TRBD1,NA,TGTGCCAGCAGCAGAAGACAGGGGCAAGATACGCAGTATTTT,CASSRRQGQDTQYF
TRBJ2-7,TRBV5-4,TRBD1,NA,TGTGCCAGCAGCTCTCGGGACAGGGGGCACGACGAGCAGTACTTC,CASSSRDRGHDEQYF
TRBJ2-7,TRBV7-9,NA,NA,TGTGCCAGCAGCTCCACATACACTAGTCTTCACTACGAGCAGTACTTC,CASSSTYTSLHYEQYF
TRBJ1-2,TRBV20-1,NA,few,TGCAGTGCTAGTGTCCAGGGGAACTATGGCTACACCTTC,CSASVQGNYGYTF
TRBJ1-5,TRBV7-2,TRBD1,NA,TGTGCCAGCAGCTTGGACAGGGGTAATCAGCCCCAGCATTTT,CASSLDRGNQPQHF
TRBJ2-1,TRBV28,NA,NA,TGTGCCAGCAGCCGCAGGGGATACAATGAGCAGTTCTTC,CASSRRGYNEQFF
TRBJ1-4,TRBV18,TRBD1,NA,TGTGCCAGCTCACCCAGGGGGGAAAAACTGTTTTTT,CASSPRGEKLFF
TRBJ1-2,TRBV9,NA,once,TGTGCCAGCAGCCAAGGCGGGATAGGATATGGCTACACCTTC,CASSQGGIGYGYTF
TRBJ2-5,TRBV7-6,NA,once,TGTGCCAGCAGCTTAATGGGGGGAGAGACCCAGTACTTC,CASSLMGGETQYF
TRBJ2-2,TRBV6-2/TRBV6-3,TRBD2,NA,TGTGCCAGCAGTTACACTAGCGGGAGGTTTCTTAACACCGGGGAGCTGTTTTTT,CASSYTSGRFLNTGELFF
TRBJ2-5,TRBV2,TRBD2,NA,TGTGCCAGCAGCGAAGGACTAGCGGGGGAAGAGACCCAGTACTTC,CASSEGLAGEETQYF
TRBJ1-1,TRBV7-2,TRBD1,NA,TGTGCCAGCAGCAAAGGGACAGGGGGTTTCATCACTGAAGCTTTCTTT,CASSKGTGGFITEAFF
TRBJ2-1,TRBV11-2,NA,once,TGTGCCAGCAGCTTCACGGGAGTCGGCAATGAGCAGTTCTTC,CASSFTGVGNEQFF
TRBJ2-2,TRBV18,TRBD2,NA,TGTGCCAGCTCACCACCGGTTAGCGGGAGTGGCGGGGAGCTGTTTTTT,CASSPPVSGSGGELFF
TRBJ2-7,TRBV5-1,NA,NA,TGCGCCAGCAGCTCTACAGGGGCGGGATACGAGCAGTACTTC,CASSSTGAGYEQYF
TRBJ1-1,TRBV18,NA,NA,TGTGCCAGCTCATCGGGTATCACTGAAGCTTTCTTT,CASSSGITEAFF
TRBJ2-1,TRBV5-6,TRBD2,NA,TGTGCCAGCAGCTTGGTCTCTGGCGGGGGGCCCAATGAGCAGTTCTTC,CASSLVSGGGPNEQFF
TRBJ2-3,TRBV28,NA,NA,TGTGCCAGCAGTGGCCGTGACAGTATAACTGATACGCAGTATTTT,CASSGRDSITDTQYF
TRBJ2-3,TRBV4-3,TRBD2,NA,TGCGCCAGCAGCCCTCGACTAGCGGGGGAGGCAGATACGCAGTATTTT,CASSPRLAGEADTQYF
TRBJ1-6,TRBV27,NA,NA,TGTGCCAGCAGTTTATGGGGGGGGCTTTCTAATTCACCCCTCCACTTT,CASSLWGGLSNSPLHF
TRBJ2-4,TRBV3-1/TRBV3-2,TRBD1,NA,TGTGCCAGCAGCCAGATACAGGGGTCCCTAGCCAAAAACATTCAGTACTTC,CASSQIQGSLAKNIQYF
TRBJ2-1,TRBV28,NA,NA,TGTGCCAGCACGGCAGGGTTTAACTACAATGAGCAGTTCTTC,CASTAGFNYNEQFF